This T cell receptor beta chain was found in a study of beta chain features in type 1 diabetes (dated by TCRdb to between 2018 and 2020). Regarding the research as a whole: Mean age, gender distribution, total cell number and subset yield were not different between patients and healthy donors. A total of 107,917,701 sorted cells were examined across all samples, and RNA yield correlated strongly with the number of cells per subset. The study compared TCRB repertoires of sorted circulating CD4+ T cell subsets between recently diagnosed type 1 diabetes patients and matched healthy donors. Whereas all 30 or so donors provided naive and central memory subsets, regulatory and stem cell-like memory subsets were isolated from just 8 patients and roughly 8 healthy donors.

V has 4 bases trimmed and J has 10 bases trimmed; junction bases matching no gene number 11. The CDR3 numbers 16 residues from cysteine through phenylalanine. Here the CDR3 DNA is all that survives: 48 bases in frame from base 1. According to the germline V gene, CDR1 reads SGHVS and CDR2 reads FNYEAQ. On the study overall, not on this receptor specifically: Naive, central memory and regulatory TCRB repertoires appeared more similar among patients than among healthy donors. PCR may preferentially amplify shorter templates, but because patient and control samples were amplified and corrected together, any resulting skew would affect both groups equally. HLA sub-analyses involved small numbers of individuals, so any influence of HLA type on TCRB rearrangement remained unresolved. Because cDNA was sequenced instead of genomic DNA, highly expressing activated cells could be over-represented, though the groups showed no difference in activation or CD3 levels. Type 1 diabetes patients showed a moderate but significant shortening of TCRB CDR3 length in all four CD4+ subsets. Patients with type 1 diabetes made fewer insertions and deleted more nucleotides at VDJ recombination sites, implying thymic rearrangement abnormalities.

The High Capacity cDNA Reverse Transcription Kit was used to reverse transcribe all of the isolated RNA, meaning that expressed TCRB transcripts were what got sequenced. Deep immunoSEQ sequencing was performed on naive, central memory and regulatory T cell samples, with an average of approximately 3.9 million total reads per sample. Sorted cells were lysed in RLT buffer and RNA was extracted with DNase-treated RNeasy Micro or Mini kits, depending on cell number. To prevent cross-contamination, each cell subset was processed individually, whereas patient and healthy donor samples were processed jointly. TCRB sequences were amplified from cDNA with the immunoSEQ multiplex PCR, producing 87-bp fragments spanning the CDR3 region. Amplicons were sequenced on the Illumina HiSeq platform. The study's own analysis went as follows. PCR bias was computationally corrected using synthetic template baselines, reads within Hamming distance 2 were collapsed, and singletons that could not be merged were discarded. Reads were aligned to IMGT to assign V, D and J genes, CDR3 length, and insertions or deletions at six rearrangement sites. Within each subset, clonotype counts were normalized to the number of sorted cells before true diversity and Gini coefficients were calculated with the tcR R package. The overlap coefficient, calculated on TCRB nucleotide sequences, was used to quantify repertoire sharing. What TCRdb holds here is the immuneACCESS table cut down to in-frame rearrangements. Part of the clones is not present; checked against another copy, under half of the missing clones reflect an unresolved V gene, and the others are unexplained. V and J calls and clone size are copied from that table; D and trimming were computed from the DNA. The sample includes 120,000 to 150,000 clones, with roughly 10% observed a single time. The ten largest clones add up to 0.65% of the sample.

On this clone: Its antigen is still unknown. No much larger clone exists at a distance of one base, and base qualities are not known.

Each donor gave one peripheral blood draw, averaging approximately 0.11 L, which was collected into heparinised tubes. A BD FACSAria II and a panel including CD45RO, CCR7, CD25, CD127, CD95 and CD27 were used to sort naive, central memory, regulatory and stem cell-like memory CD4+ T cells. A purity above 98% was achieved for all sorted populations. PBMCs were separated immediately by Lymphoprep density gradient centrifugation and were stained directly, without being cultured. To minimize batch effects, samples were stained and sorted in pairs, one healthy donor with one patient per experiment. The sequence joins TRBV7-6 to TRBJ2-1; TRBD2 aligns with 12 central bases. This TCR was recovered from a woman in her 40s in good health. Sequences were obtained from central memory CD4+ T cells from blood. The nucleotide sequence reads as follows: TGTGCCAGCAGCTCTTGGACTAGCGGGGACGGGGGGGAGCAGTTCTTC. This yields the protein CASSSWTSGDGGEQFF.